The 4 T cell receptor beta chains below all came from one sample that was sequenced in a study of low-dose radiotherapy and immunotherapy resistance in tumors. Time point noted: before trial treatment. Both TCRalpha and TCRbeta chains were reverse transcribed with V-gene-specific primers. The TCRs were subjected to amplification over around 19 PCR cycles employing a constant-region primer in conjunction with a V-primer adapter. A single record per CDR3 protein comes from TCRdb applying MiXCR to the reads. The sample lists around 68,000 distinct CDR3 sequences; around 27% were seen once. The source was PBMCs, collected before treatment. The receptors derive from a male donor with rectosigmoid adenocarcinoma.

This clonotype has a count of ten or more. This sequence joins TRBV19 and TRBJ1-5; tentative D call: TRBD1 (5 bases). With 5 bases removed from V and 7 bases from J, the gap between germline ends came to 12 bases. CDR1 is LNHDA and CDR2 is SQIVND in the germline V gene (reference sequence). This CDR3 is built from 13 residues. CDR3 in DNA: TGTGCCAGTAGTGTGACAGACATGCAGCCCCAGCATTTT. It specifies CASSVTDMQPQHF.

This clonotype occurred many times. This chain uses TRBV7-6 with TRBJ1-3, with 8 positions matching TRBD1. With V trimmed by 5 bases and J by 0 bases, 6 bases remained unmatched. The CDR3 runs to 16 residues. From germline, CDR1 is SGHVS and CDR2 FNYEAQ. In DNA, the CDR3 is TGTGCCAGCAGCCCAGGGGACAGGAACTCTGGAAACACCATATATTTT. It encodes CASSPGDRNSGNTIYF.

This clonotype has at least ten counts. This chain links TRBV27 with TRBJ2-1, with D tentatively TRBD2 (7 bases). V was pared by 6 bases and J by 5 bases, with 17 bases between. Germline-derived CDR1 and CDR2 are MNHEY and SMNVEV (reference sequence). The CDR3 covers 15 residues. The CDR3 DNA sequence: TGTGCCAGCAGGAGATCGGGGGGCCAAAACAATGAGCAGTTCTTC. The encoded protein is CASRRSGGQNNEQFF.

This clonotype was seen many times. The chain carries TRBV28 and TRBJ1-5; D call uncertain. V gave up 3 bases and J gave up 5 bases, with 14 bases separating them. This CDR3 has 15 residues. Germline lookup yields CDR1 MDHEN and CDR2 SYDVKM. The CDR3 spells CASSFFWELDQPQHF. The CDR3 nucleotides are TGTGCCAGCAGTTTTTTCTGGGAACTTGATCAGCCCCAGCATTTT.